These T cell receptor beta chains were read from a single sample in a study of blood T cells in healthy people across ages. TCRdb redid the calling of the 5' RACE reads with MiXCR, one entry per CDR3 protein. The data hold 850,000 to 1,300,000 distinct CDR3 sequences, with around 45% observed a single time. The material sequenced was blood. These receptors were collected from a woman in her sixties or seventies in good health. The CDR3 runs from the conserved cysteine through the conserved F or W. The D gene is left open where the match is weak. Clone sizes are given selectively: once, few, many, or a class where the clone is expanded.

j_call,cdr3_length,clone_size,d_call,v_call,cdr3_nt,cdr3_aa
TRBJ2-1,13,few,-,TRBV20-1,TGCAGTGCTCCGCTGGGGTCCTACAATGAGCAGTTCTTC,CSAPLGSYNEQFF
TRBJ2-1,13,many,-,TRBV20-1,TGCAGTGCTAGCAAGGGGTTGCCCAATGAGCAGTTCTTC,CSASKGLPNEQFF
TRBJ1-6,15,-,-,TRBV27,TGTGCCAGCAGCTGGGGCCAGATTGGGGAATCACCCCTCCACTTT,CASSWGQIGESPLHF
TRBJ2-1,15,many,TRBD2,TRBV13,TGTGCCAGCAGCTTAGCTGGGACTATCTACAATGAGCAGTTCTTC,CASSLAGTIYNEQFF
TRBJ2-5,15,-,-,TRBV14,TGTGCCAGCAGTCGACGGAGAACAGGGTTAGAGACCCAGTACTTC,CASSRRRTGLETQYF
TRBJ2-7,16,few,-,TRBV5-4,TGTGCCAGCAGCTTGGAGGTTAGCAGAAGCTCCTACGAGCAGTACTTC,CASSLEVSRSSYEQYF
TRBJ2-3,14,many,-,TRBV12-3/TRBV12-4,TGTGCCAGCCGGGCGGCGGGTAGCACAGATACGCAGTATTTT,CASRAAGSTDTQYF
TRBJ2-5,14,once,TRBD2,TRBV5-6,TGTGCCAGCAGCGGTGGACTAGGTGAAGAGACCCAGTACTTC,CASSGGLGEETQYF
TRBJ2-5,18,few,TRBD2,TRBV2,TGTGCCAGCAGCGCCGGGACTAGCGGGAGCGAGATCATGGAGACCCAGTACTTC,CASSAGTSGSEIMETQYF
TRBJ2-3,17,-,TRBD2,TRBV5-1,TGCGCCAGCAGCTTGGGAACTAGCGGGAGATTCACAGATACGCAGTATTTT,CASSLGTSGRFTDTQYF
TRBJ2-6,14,few,-,TRBV12-3/TRBV12-4,TGTGCCAGCAGGTTGAACTCTGGGGCCAACGTCCTGACTTTC,CASRLNSGANVLTF
TRBJ2-7,15,many,TRBD2,TRBV7-9,TGTGCCAGCAGCTCGCCTACTAGCGGGAGGAACGAGCAGTACTTC,CASSSPTSGRNEQYF
TRBJ2-2,14,-,TRBD2,TRBV30,TGTGCCTGGAAACTAGCGATTAACACCGGGGAGCTGTTTTTT,CAWKLAINTGELFF
TRBJ2-2,15,-,-,TRBV7-2,TGTGCCAGCAGCTTATTCAGGGGGGGTACCGGGGAGCTGTTTTTT,CASSLFRGGTGELFF
TRBJ2-6,20,once,-,TRBV4-3,TGCGCCAGCAGCCAAGAACCCTCCCAGGGTAGAGTCTCTGGGGCCAACGTCCTGACTTTC,CASSQEPSQGRVSGANVLTF
TRBJ2-5,14,once,-,TRBV20-1,TGCAGTGCCCATACCTCAAAGAACCAAGAGACCCAGTACTTC,CSAHTSKNQETQYF
TRBJ2-1,17,-,-,TRBV11-3,TGTGCCAGCAGCTTAGCCCCTACACCGAGCTCCTACAATGAGCAGTTCTTC,CASSLAPTPSSYNEQFF
TRBJ2-1,13,-,-,TRBV10-3,TGTGCCAGCAGTGAGTCCGCGAACAATGAGCAGTTCTTC,CASSESANNEQFF
TRBJ2-3,15,-,-,TRBV5-1,TGCGCCAGCAGCTGGGGGCCGAAGGGAGTAGATACGCAGTATTTT,CASSWGPKGVDTQYF
TRBJ2-1,18,-,TRBD2,TRBV15,TGTGCCACCAGCAACCACTGGACTAGCGGGAGCCCCTACAATGAGCAGTTCTTC,CATSNHWTSGSPYNEQFF
TRBJ2-1,14,few,TRBD2,TRBV14,TGTGCCAGCAGCCTTAGCGGGAACTACAATGAGCAGTTCTTC,CASSLSGNYNEQFF
TRBJ2-7,16,-,-,TRBV14,TGTGCCAGCAGCCAAGTGGGGCGCCGCTCCTACAATGAGCAGTACTTC,CASSQVGRRSYNEQYF
TRBJ2-4,16,-,-,TRBV27,TGTGCCAGCAGTTCGATACTCGACAGATCCGAAAACGTTCAGTACTTC,CASSSILDRSENVQYF
TRBJ2-2,16,-,TRBD1,TRBV19,TGTGCCAGTAGTAGACCGACAGGGCCGAACACCGGGGAGCTGTTTTTT,CASSRPTGPNTGELFF
TRBJ2-7,14,few,-,TRBV7-8,TGTGCCAGCAGCTTAGGAACCGGCACGAGTGAGCAGTATTTC,CASSLGTGTSEQYF
TRBJ2-1,15,few,-,TRBV20-1,TGCAGTGCTAGAGAGCCTGGATTGTATTACAATGAGCAGTTCTTC,CSAREPGLYYNEQFF
TRBJ2-5,17,-,TRBD2,TRBV6-5,TGTGCCAGCAGTTACTCGGCCCAAAGCGGGAGGGCCCATGAGCAGTACTTC,CASSYSAQSGRAHEQYF
TRBJ1-2,13,few,-,TRBV3-1,TGTGCCAGCAGCCAAGACGGGGCCTATGGCTACACCTTC,CASSQDGAYGYTF
TRBJ2-4,15,-,-,TRBV6-6,TGTGCCACCCGATCCACCGGGACCAACCCTAACATTCAGTACTTC,CATRSTGTNPNIQYF
TRBJ1-2,16,-,-,TRBV16,TGTGCCAGCAGCCAATCTGTAGCAGGGGCCCCCTATGGCTACACCTTC,CASSQSVAGAPYGYTF
TRBJ1-1,18,-,TRBD1,TRBV6-1,TGCGCCAGCAGTAAGACCCGCTTCAGGGGCAGGGGGGCCACTGAAGCTTTCTTT,CASSKTRFRGRGATEAFF
TRBJ2-6,13,-,-,TRBV30,TGTGCCTGGGTGGGGAGTAGGGCCAACGTCCTGACTTTC,CAWVGSRANVLTF
TRBJ1-2,15,-,-,TRBV4-2,TGTGCCAGCAGCCCTTGGACAACGGGCGGGGATGGCCACACCTTC,CASSPWTTGGDGHTF
TRBJ2-1,15,many,TRBD2,TRBV3-1,TGTGCCAGCAGCCAGGGCCCTTCGCGGGAGCATGAGCAGTTCTTC,CASSQGPSREHEQFF
TRBJ2-3,15,-,TRBD2,TRBV6-2/TRBV6-3,TGTGCCAGCAGAGATAGCGGGGGATACACAGATACGCAGTATTTT,CASRDSGGYTDTQYF
TRBJ1-5,14,few,-,TRBV20-1,TGCAGTGCTAGAGATTGGGAGGGTGGTCAGCCCCAGCATTTT,CSARDWEGGQPQHF
TRBJ2-7,14,-,TRBD2,TRBV29-1,TGCAGCGTTGGTCGGCGGGAGGGTATTTACGAGCAGTACTTC,CSVGRREGIYEQYF
TRBJ2-1,21,-,-,TRBV21-1,TGTGCCAGCAGCAAACAACCCCAGCGGGGACTTGGAGTAGGATGTGTGAATGAGCAGTTCTTC,CASSKQPQRGLGVGCVNEQFF
TRBJ1-6,14,many,-,TRBV27,TGTGCCAGCAGAATAGCAGGGCTTAATTCACCCCTCCACTTT,CASRIAGLNSPLHF
TRBJ1-6,16,many,-,TRBV12-3/TRBV12-4,TGTGCCAGCAGTCGGGACCGCTCTGGGAATAATTCACCCCTCCACTTT,CASSRDRSGNNSPLHF